The TCR beta chain described here comes from a study of shared clonotypes between healthy human individuals. General observations from the study: Larger estimated richness was generally seen in naive subsets than in memory subsets.

Details on this clone: The antigen remains undetermined.

The authors split each subset's genomic DNA evenly across several immunoSEQ plates. Per the study methods: In the immunoSEQ data, sequences were junction-only and lacked quality scores, so filtering differed. Clones were read by immunoSEQ multiplex PCR, and TCRdb kept only the in-frame ones, dropping some. For V, J and clone size, that table is used; D and trimming come from the DNA. This repertoire shows about 1,800,000 clones, approximately 95% found once; its top ten account for approximately 1.2%. V dropped 4 bases and J dropped 1 base, with 13 bases sitting between them. Looked up from germline, CDR1 is SNHLY and CDR2 is FYNNEI. The CDR3 length is 16 residues. CD8 cells regarded as naive lacked CD45RO, were positively chosen for CCR7, and omitted terminally differentiated effector memory CD45RA+ cells.

Sequenced material: naive CD8+ T cells sorted from blood. This sequence joins TRBV2 and TRBJ1-4; tentative D call: TRBD1 (6 bases). The TCR sequence derives from a man aged 18 to 29 in good health. For the CDR3, the DNA is TGTGCCAGCAGTGTGACAGGCGAGGGAACTAATGAAAAACTGTTTTTT. The encoded protein is CASSVTGEGTNEKLFF.